This TCR beta chain was sequenced in a study of T-cell reconstitution after alpha-beta-depleted transplantation in children. This clonotype showed up just a few times. What it binds is unknown. General study findings and limits: About two months after transplant, alpha-beta T cells reportedly came from several hundred expanded graft clones. There were some patients whose high TCRbeta diversity at day 60 came from surviving recipient T cells and thymic progenitors. Newly produced T cells mostly provided counts and TCRbeta diversity after one year, as hyperexpanded clones declined.

This CDR3 region has 13 residues. The V and J ends lost 2 bases and 7 bases, in that order; junction bases with no gene match: 5. Germline CDR1 and CDR2: SQVTM and ANQGSEA. It was with unique molecular identifiers that the TCRbeta library was prepared. A single record per CDR3 protein comes from TCRdb applying MiXCR to the PCR reads. Of almost 600,000 distinct CDR3 sequences in the sample, approximately 30% were seen once. V and J are TRBV29-1 and TRBJ2-5; 9 bases map to TRBD1. The TCR was taken from a boy in the first two years of life with Wiskott-Aldrich syndrome, due to receive a stem cell transplant. The input for sequencing was PBMCs, taken before TCRalphabeta/CD19-depleted stem cell transplant. The CDR3 sequence: CSVERTGVVTQYF. Here the CDR3 DNA reads TGCAGCGTTGAACGGACAGGGGTGGTGACCCAGTACTTC.